The T cell receptor (beta chain) under discussion was sequenced for a study of T cells in Graves' hyperthyroidism and ophthalmopathy (dated by TCRdb to the late 2010s). Some background on the complete study: To identify TCR V-J signatures that set the groups apart, the researchers used a discovery cohort of 100 patients, made up of under 50 with Graves' ophthalmopathy and about 60 with stable Graves' hyperthyroidism. The paper describes TCR Vbeta CDR3 sequencing of 135 peripheral blood samples, made up of 43 ophthalmopathy patients, approximately 73 hyperthyroidism patients and some 17 progressor patients. Prospective prediction of ophthalmopathy was tested in an independent validation cohort consisting of fewer than 20 hyperthyroidism patients and approximately 16 patients who later progressed to ophthalmopathy. After sampling, hyperthyroidism patients received methimazole starting at 30 mg daily, and ophthalmopathy patients received high-dose intravenous methylprednisolone. In addition, the study compared T-cell repertoires in thyroid tissue and in blood from about six Graves' hyperthyroidism patients. The 100 discovery patients were divided at random into training and test sets in a 7:3 ratio. Results and caveats for the whole study, not just this receptor: No statistical method was used to fix the sample size in advance, and group allocation was not hidden from the investigators. Blood samples also contained most of the expanded thyroid clonotypes (frequency above 0.001), which suggests that blood repertoires may reflect thyroid immune responses. In validation, the model predicted progression to ophthalmopathy with approximately 70% sensitivity and approximately 78% specificity, a median of 6.5 months before onset. Ophthalmopathy was separated from stable hyperthyroidism by a 13 V-J signature model, with about 86% sensitivity and about 84% specificity obtained in cross-validation and 80%/75% obtained in testing.

CDR1 DFQATT and CDR2 SNEGSKA are derived from the germline V gene (reference sequence). The junction shows trimming of 0 bases on V and 8 bases on J, plus 7 bases between the germline ends. CDR3 length: 12 amino acids, cysteine to phenylalanine. Of all the DNA, just the CDR3 is kept, 36 bases in frame from base 1. TCR beta CDR3 regions were amplified from RNA transcripts. The first round of RT-PCR for the TCR CDR3 was performed with the HTBI primer set and the Qiagen OneStep RT-PCR kit. The libraries were constructed in a second round of multiplex PCR and then size-selected and purified. Libraries were sequenced paired-end with 100 bp reads on an Illumina HiSeq2000. Per the original workflow: SOAPnuke was used to process the raw data, with reads discarded if the reads contained adapters or uncalled bases, had a mean Phred below 15, or lacked an exact constant-primer or identifier match. High-quality paired reads were merged with COPE v1.2.5, and unique nucleotide sequences were defined as clonotypes. Clonotypes were aligned to IMGT TRBV, TRBD and TRBJ reference segments using MiTCR v1.1. The analysis included only V-J combinations with a frequency above 0.0001, which together covered 98% to 99.2% of the repertoires. A TCS score was defined as the ratio of F50 (clonal expansion) to E x V (chaos), with BLOSUM62-based TCRdist applied between CDR3 peptides within each V-J. Welch's t-statistics and random forest reduced several hundred V-J features to roughly 13, which were used in a naive Bayes classifier (R e1071). The Morisita-Horn index was used to measure how similar the thyroid and blood repertoires were. TCRdb handled the public reads itself, with Q25 trimming in fastp and clone calling in MiXCR, and kept productive beta chains. Each CDR3 protein appears once, grouped with its most common genes and DNA. For this entry, the V and J calls and clone size follow TCRdb and not the study's own pipeline. The sample includes about 570,000 distinct CDR3 sequences, with 40% to 55% observed a single time. In total, the top ten clones hold around 17% of the sample.

Patients with uncontrolled infections, other autoimmune diseases, pregnancy or lactation were excluded. Diagnoses were based on clinical symptoms, serum thyroxine and TRAb, thyroid ultrasound and orbital computed tomography. Trizol reagent was used to extract total RNA, and RNA quality was then checked on an Agilent 2100 Bioanalyzer. To note about this clonotype: Its recognized antigen is unknown. Base qualities are not provided; no much larger clone lies one nucleotide away.

The clonotype was recovered from an adult woman with Graves' disease, either hyperthyroidism or ophthalmopathy (not recorded which). This chain is built from TRBV20-1 and TRBJ1-4, with no reliable assignment of the D segment. Sequenced input: peripheral blood or thyroid tissue (not recorded which). The CDR3 amino acid sequence is: CSARDIGEKLFF. The DNA sequence is TGCAGTGCTAGAGATATCGGGGAAAAACTGTTTTTT.